These 31 T cell receptor beta chains share one sample of origin, sequenced in a study of HIV-infected children after antiretroviral therapy interruption (dated by TCRdb to 2018 to 2020). In the paper's terms, the treatment or condition label means: PENTA 11 planned treatment interruption arm or continuous ART arm. Library construction relied on 3' RACE. Sequencing was performed on an Illumina MiSeq. To correct PCR amplification bias, TCR libraries were generated from RNA with a 3' RACE protocol that used unique molecular identifiers. TCRdb ran its own pipeline on the public reads, namely fastp trimming at Q25 and MiXCR clone calling, and kept in-frame beta chains. Under each unique CDR3 protein, matching rows form one entry showing the most common genes and DNA. The sample records approximately 96,000 distinct CDR3 sequences, 5.5% to 8.5% of which are singletons. 0.85% to 1.2% of the sample belongs to the ten largest clones.

This specimen consisted of CD45RA+ CD4+ T cells from PBMCs, pooled from several time points, obtained from a donor given antiretroviral therapy, either interrupted or continuous. The cell subset or site label of this sample denotes: naive CD4+ CD45RA+ CD45RO- T cells. All receptors come from a pool of human donors with HIV.

This clonotype was recorded at least ten times. The chain is built from TRBV7-6 and TRBJ2-7, with TRBD2 identical over 10 bases. From germline, CDR1 is SGHVS and CDR2 FNYEAQ. The CDR3 contains 16 residues. V trimming: 5 bases; J trimming: 5 bases; junction bases outside the gene matches: 12. This chain's CDR3 is CASSGPGLATLDEQYF. The CDR3 DNA follows: TGTGCCAGCAGCGGCCCGGGACTAGCGACTCTCGACGAGCAGTACTTC.

Many counts were recorded for this clonotype. The chain joins TRBV11-2 to TRBJ2-6, with D possibly matching TRBD2 (5 bases). This CDR3 region has 13 residues. Germline values: CDR1 SGHAT, CDR2 FQNNGV. With 8 bases removed from V and 2 bases from J, the gap between germline ends came to 7 bases. CDR3 DNA sequence: TGTGCCAGCTCCGGGGCTGGGGCCAACGTCCTGACTTTC. Its translation is CASSGAGANVLTF. Full variable domain (remainder filled in from reference TRBV11-2 and TRBJ2-6): EAGVAQSPRYKIIEKRQSVAFWCNPISGHATLYWYQQILGQGPKLLIQFQNNGVVDDSQLPKDRFSAERLKGVDSTLKIQPAKLEDSAVYLCASSGAGANVLTFGAGSRLTVL.

There are a few counts of this clonotype. The chain links TRBV6-5 to TRBJ2-7; maybe TRBD1 (6 bases). Between the trimmed V and J ends, which lost 2 bases and 4 bases, there was a span of 15 bases. The CDR3 is made up of 15 amino acids. Germline V gene lookup returns CDR1 MNHEY and CDR2 SVGAGI. The DNA for the CDR3 is TGTGCCAGCAGTTACCCCACAGGGACGGGGTACGAGCAGTACTTC. Translation gives CASSYPTGTGYEQYF.

The table lists this clonotype with many counts. The rearrangement links TRBV12-3 or TRBV12-4 to TRBJ1-1, with 9 bases identical to TRBD1. Trimming removed 3 bases from V and 6 bases from J; junction bases left unmatched: 8. CDR3 length: 15 residues. The DNA for the CDR3 is TGTGCCAGCAGTTTGGACTACGGGGACAGGGCTGAAGCTTTCTTT. Translated, it gives CASSLDYGDRAEAFF.

This clonotype was detected many times. The rearrangement joins TRBV12-3 or TRBV12-4 to TRBJ1-1; 7 bases match TRBD1. The CDR3 runs to 13 residues. With V trimmed by 2 bases and J by 7 bases, 4 bases remained unmatched. This CDR3 reads CASSLRGQLEAFF. The CDR3 nucleotides are TGTGCCAGCAGTTTAAGGGGACAGCTTGAAGCTTTCTTT.

The rearrangement links TRBV25-1 to TRBJ2-1; tentative D call: TRBD2 (7 bases). V lost 8 bases, J lost 3 bases, and 17 bases lay in between. The length of the CDR3 is 15 residues. CDR1 MGHDK and CDR2 SYGVNS come from the germline V gene. The CDR3 DNA reads as TGTGCCAGCGTAGCACGGGGGGCCATCTACAATGAGCAGTTCTTC. Its protein is CASVARGAIYNEQFF.

This clonotype came up a few times. The chain uses TRBV20-1 and TRBJ1-4; D is ambiguous. This CDR3 region has 15 residues. Looked up from germline, CDR1 is DFQATT and CDR2 is SNEGSKA (reference sequence). V was trimmed by 1 base and J by 8 bases, leaving 17 bases between them. CDR3 DNA: TGCAGTGCTAGAGTCCGACTTCCAGTCAGGGAAAAACTGTTTTTT. Translated: CSARVRLPVREKLFF.

This clonotype was counted at least ten times. The V and J genes are TRBV19 and TRBJ2-3; 8 bases match TRBD1. Germline CDR1 reads LNHDA; CDR2 reads SQIVND (reference sequence). V trimming: 1 base; J trimming: 1 base; junction bases outside the gene matches: 4. There are 16 residues in the CDR3. CDR3 in amino acids: CASSIAGGFGTDTQYF. In DNA, the CDR3 is TGTGCCAGTAGTATAGCAGGGGGCTTTGGCACAGATACGCAGTATTTT.

In this sample, this clonotype turned up many times. The CDR3 loop reads CASSDSTGAGANVLTF. The CDR3 region has the DNA TGTGCCAGCAGCGATTCGACAGGGGCCGGGGCCAACGTCCTGACTTTC. The J gene is TRBJ2-6, the V gene TRBV7-6; 8 positions agree with TRBD1. Germline values: CDR1 SGHVS, CDR2 FNYEAQ. The CDR3 runs to 16 residues. The ends lost 5 bases at V and 4 bases at J; junction bases unmatched: 7. The full variable domain, rest sourced from reference TRBV7-6 and TRBJ2-6, is GAGVSQSPRYKVTKRGQDVALRCDPISGHVSLYWYRQALGQGPEFLTYFNYEAQQDKSGLPNDRFSAERPEGSISTLTIQRTEQRDSAMYRCASSDSTGAGANVLTFGAGSRLTVL.

This clonotype was detected only once. A much larger clone differs by one base, so this may be a read error. The rearrangement links TRBV20-1 to TRBJ2-6; D unresolved. Germline V CDR1 and CDR2: DFQATT, SNEGSKA (reference sequence). The CDR3 has 16 amino acids. The CDR3 loop reads CSAIGRVESGTNVLTF. The DNA of the CDR3 is TGCAGTGCTATCGGCCGGGTTGAATCTGGGACCAACGTCCTGACTTTC.

This clonotype was seen ten or more times. The rearrangement joins TRBV4-1 to TRBJ1-1, with no clear D. Germline V gene sequence: CDR1 MGHRA, CDR2 YSYEKL. V shed 4 bases and J shed 0 bases, with 9 bases lying between them. The CDR3 loop spans 14 amino acids. CDR3 in DNA: TGCGCCAGCAGCCTAACGACCATGAACACTGAAGCTTTCTTT. It encodes CASSLTTMNTEAFF.

This clonotype has a count of ten or more. V is TRBV7-4 and J is TRBJ1-2; D remains ambiguous. The germline V and J ends were trimmed by 4 bases and 3 bases, with 18 bases remaining between them. CDR3 length equals 16 residues. Germline-derived CDR1 and CDR2 are SGHVT and SQSDAQ. The CDR3 spells CASSSLRGILDYGYTF. The CDR3 coding sequence is TGTGCCAGCAGCTCCTTGCGGGGTATTCTGGACTATGGCTACACCTTC.

This clonotype was detected ten times or more. J is TRBJ2-4 and V is TRBV28, with D unclear. Deletions cut 8 bases from V and 5 bases from J, with 22 bases between. Germline lookup yields CDR1 MDHEN and CDR2 SYDVKM. CDR3 length: 16 amino acids. CDR3 coding DNA: TGTGCCAGCGGTACTATCACTCCTCCCTTCCAAAACATTCAGTACTTC. Translation gives CASGTITPPFQNIQYF.

The gene calls are TRBV20-1 and TRBJ1-6, with D uncertain. V was shortened by 2 bases and J by 0 bases, with 17 bases between the two germline ends. The CDR3 sequence is 18 residues long. From germline, CDR1 is DFQATT and CDR2 SNEGSKA (reference sequence). CDR3 nucleotides: TGCAGTGCTAGAACTTCTAGGACGGATAGCTCCTATAATTCACCCCTCCACTTT. Translation gives CSARTSRTDSSYNSPLHF.

This clonotype was counted many times. The rearrangement uses TRBV5-4 and TRBJ2-1; the D gene is possibly TRBD2 (6 bases). V lost 0 bases to trimming and J lost 3 bases, with 13 bases between them. Germline V lookup: CDR1 SGHNT, CDR2 YYREEE (reference sequence). This CDR3 contains 16 residues. CDR3 region: CASSLGLDSVYNEQFF. CDR3 DNA: TGTGCCAGCAGCTTGGGACTAGACTCGGTCTACAATGAGCAGTTCTTC.

This clonotype was seen many times. This chain connects TRBV9 to TRBJ2-5, with D hard to call. V lost 0 bases and J 2 bases, leaving 5 bases between the germline ends. The CDR3 runs to 13 residues. In germline, CDR1 is SGDLS, CDR2 YYNGEE. The CDR3 is CASSVGVQETQYF. In nucleotides, the CDR3 is TGTGCCAGCAGCGTAGGGGTGCAAGAGACCCAGTACTTC.

This clonotype came up many times. This rearrangement joins TRBV12-5 to TRBJ2-5; D ambiguous. V lost 1 base and J 2 bases, leaving 5 bases between the germline ends. The germline gives CDR1 LGHNT, CDR2 FRNRAP. This CDR3 contains 13 residues. CDR3 bases: TGTGCTAGTGGTTTGGGAGTTCAAGAGACCCAGTACTTC. Translated: CASGLGVQETQYF.

This clonotype turned up a few times. The rearrangement joins TRBV20-1 to TRBJ1-2, with 7 bases matching TRBD1. Losses at the gene ends were 5 bases for V and 4 bases for J; bases not matched to a gene: 7. Germline V lookup: CDR1 DFQATT, CDR2 SNEGSKA (reference sequence). This CDR3 spans 13 amino acids. Here the CDR3 DNA reads TGCAGTGCTTCCAAGGACAGGAGCTATGGCTACACCTTC. Translating gives CSASKDRSYGYTF.

This clonotype was picked up many times. The V call is TRBV7-3, the J call TRBJ2-1; D perhaps matches TRBD1 (6 bases). This CDR3 is built from 15 residues. Trimming removed 4 bases at V and 0 bases at J, with 10 bases between. The V gene's germline CDR1 is SGHTA and CDR2 FQGTGA. The CDR3 bases are TGTGCCAGCAGCTGGACAGCCAGCTCCTACAATGAGCAGTTCTTC. Encoded protein: CASSWTASSYNEQFF. The full variable domain, with the rest looked up from reference TRBV7-3 and TRBJ2-1, is GAGVSQTPSNKVTEKGKYVELRCDPISGHTALYWYRQSLGQGPEFLIYFQGTGAADDSGLPNDRFFAVRPEGSVSTLKIQRTERGDSAVYLCASSWTASSYNEQFFGPGTRLTVL.

This clonotype has ten or more counts. The rearrangement joins TRBV12-5 to TRBJ1-5; D uncertain. V lost 2 bases, J lost 5 bases, and 4 bases lay in between. The V gene's germline CDR1 is LGHNT and CDR2 FRNRAP. The length of the CDR3 is 12 residues. For the CDR3, the DNA is TGTGCTAGTGGTTTGAATGATCAGCCCCAGCATTTT. Translating it yields CASGLNDQPQHF. The whole variable domain, filled in from reference TRBV12-5 and TRBJ1-5, reads DARVTQTPRHKVTEMGQEVTMRCQPILGHNTVFWYRQTMMQGLELLAYFRNRAPLDDSGMPKDRFSAEMPDATLATLKIQPSEPRDSAVYFCASGLNDQPQHFGDGTRLSIL.

This clonotype has at least ten counts. This chain uses TRBV7-4 with TRBJ2-1, with 8 bases aligning to TRBD2. The CDR3 is 16 residues long. Germline V lookup: CDR1 SGHVT, CDR2 SQSDAQ. V lost 3 bases to trimming and J lost 2 bases; unmatched junction nucleotides: 6. The CDR3 region is CASSFQPGLAYNEQFF. The CDR3 DNA follows: TGTGCCAGCAGCTTTCAACCGGGACTAGCCTACAATGAGCAGTTCTTC.

This clonotype was seen many times. The chain links TRBV30 to TRBJ1-1; no clear D. CDR1 GTSNPN and CDR2 SVGIG come from the germline V gene (reference sequence). The CDR3 loop spans 14 amino acids. Trimming removed 0 bases at V and 4 bases at J, with 12 bases between. Here the CDR3 reads CAWSVFAAGTEAFF. DNA of the CDR3: TGTGCCTGGAGTGTTTTCGCGGCAGGCACTGAAGCTTTCTTT.

This clonotype was detected only a few times. In DNA form, the CDR3 reads TGTGCCAGCAGTTTGGTACAGGGAAAAAATCAGCCCCAGCATTTT. This gives the protein CASSLVQGKNQPQHF. The chain combines TRBV12-3 or TRBV12-4 with TRBJ1-5; tentative D call: TRBD1 (6 bases). V lost 3 bases and J lost 4, with 13 bases in between. CDR3 size: 15 residues.

This clonotype came up many times. CDR3 nucleotide sequence: TGTGCCAGCAGTTCTGGGACAGACAGAAACACCATATATTTT. It codes for CASSSGTDRNTIYF. The rearrangement links TRBV5-4 to TRBJ1-3, with 7 bases identical to TRBD1. This CDR3 is built from 14 residues. The J segment lost 5 bases and the V segment lost 5 bases, leaving 7 bases of the junction unmatched. Germline CDR1 is SGHNT and CDR2 is YYREEE (reference sequence).

This clonotype was seen ten or more times. The rearrangement uses TRBV4-1 and TRBJ1-2; tentatively, D is TRBD1 (5 bases). The CDR3 loop spans 18 amino acids. V lost 4 bases to trimming and J lost 2 bases, with 23 bases between them. Per the germline V gene, CDR1 is MGHRA and CDR2 is YSYEKL. The CDR3 DNA follows: TGCGCCAGCAGCCGCTTCGGGGGGAGGGAAAGGGAGAACTATGGCTACACCTTC. This translates into CASSRFGGRERENYGYTF.

The chain combines TRBV5-1 with TRBJ2-7; maybe TRBD1 (5 bases). Germline V lookup: CDR1 SGHRS, CDR2 YFSETQ. The CDR3 extends over 14 amino acids. V was trimmed by 0 bases and J by 10 bases, leaving 17 bases between them. Here the CDR3 reads CASSLERAFWGQYF. The CDR3 bases are TGCGCCAGCAGCTTGGAACGGGCTTTCTGGGGCCAGTACTTC.

The sample holds many counts of this clonotype. The chain employs TRBV24-1 and TRBJ2-1; TRBD2 matches 8 bases. Per the germline V gene, CDR1 is KGHDR and CDR2 is SFDVKD. V gave up 6 bases and J gave up 4 bases; unmatched junction bases: 16. The CDR3 is 18 amino acids. CDR3 sequence (DNA): TGTGCCACCAGTAGCATCTCCTGGGCGGGGGGTCCTTACAATGAGCAGTTCTTC. Amino acid sequence: CATSSISWAGGPYNEQFF.

This chain connects TRBV5-1 to TRBJ1-2; D call uncertain. V was cut by 0 bases and J by 4 bases, with 10 bases left in between. CDR1 and CDR2 (germline): SGHRS, YFSETQ. The length of the CDR3 is 14 residues. CDR3 DNA sequence: TGCGCCAGCAGCTTGGAGGAGGCCCCCTATGGCTACACCTTC. It codes for CASSLEEAPYGYTF.

V gene TRBV6-5 combines with J gene TRBJ2-7; 7 bases are shared with TRBD1. The length of the CDR3 is 14 residues. Trimming took 6 bases from V and 3 from J; bases not matched to a gene: 8. Per germline, CDR1 MNHEY and CDR2 SVGAGI. The CDR3 bases are TGTGCCAGCAGAAGGGACAGATTTAACTACGAGCAGTACTTC. This codes for CASRRDRFNYEQYF.

In the case of this clonotype: Since no conserved phenylalanine or tryptophan closes the CDR3, a read error is the likely cause. CDR3 sequence (DNA): TGTGCCAGCAGCTCGGGACTATTGAACACTGAAGCTTTCCTT. It translates to CASSSGLLNTEAFL. The chain combines TRBV7-8 with TRBJ1-1; D is perhaps TRBD1 (5 bases). Between the trimmed V and J ends, which lost 4 bases and 0 bases, there was a span of 9 bases. There are 14 residues in the CDR3. Germline assignment: CDR1 SGHVS and CDR2 FQNEAQ.

This clonotype was seen at least ten times. The gene calls are TRBV5-1 and TRBJ1-5; no clear D gene. Germline V lookup: CDR1 SGHRS, CDR2 YFSETQ. V was clipped by 1 base and J by 1 base, with 9 bases between them. This CDR3 region has 15 residues. DNA of the CDR3: TGCGCCAGCAGCTTGCTGTCGGGGAGCAATCAGCCCCAGCATTTT. This translates into CASSLLSGSNQPQHF.